These T cell receptor beta chains were read from a single sample in a study of blood T cells in healthy people across ages. MiXCR was run by TCRdb on the 5' RACE reads, yielding one entry per CDR3 protein. The data contain roughly 790,000 distinct CDR3 sequences, about 40% of them singletons. The sample taken for sequencing was blood. Receptors originate from an older woman in good health. Both conserved end residues are part of each CDR3. D genes are given only for firm matches. Some rows have no size entry. The others give once, few or many, or a class for an expanded clone.

CDR3nt: TGTGCCACCAGCAGAGATGGAAAGGGGCTGGGTGGCTACACCTTC
CDR3aa: CATSRDGKGLGGYTF
d_gene: .
j_gene: TRBJ1-2
abundance: .
v_gene: TRBV15

CDR3nt: TGCAGTGCTGGCTCTGACAGGGGTACGAACACCGGGGAGCTGTTTTTT
CDR3aa: CSAGSDRGTNTGELFF
d_gene: TRBD1
j_gene: TRBJ2-2
abundance: once
v_gene: TRBV20-1

CDR3nt: TGTGCCAGCAGCCAAGACAGCCCCTATGGCTACACCTTC
CDR3aa: CASSQDSPYGYTF
d_gene: .
j_gene: TRBJ1-2
abundance: few
v_gene: TRBV3-1

CDR3nt: TGTGCCAGCAGCCAAATGAGGGGAGCGGCCCAGCATTTT
CDR3aa: CASSQMRGAAQHF
d_gene: .
j_gene: TRBJ1-5
abundance: many
v_gene: TRBV4-2

CDR3nt: TGTGCCAGCAGCTTAGATGCGCGCGGCTACACCTTC
CDR3aa: CASSLDARGYTF
d_gene: .
j_gene: TRBJ1-2
abundance: .
v_gene: TRBV7-9

CDR3nt: TGTGCCAGCAGTCCAGCTAGGGCGGCTGATAGCAATCAGCCCCAGCATTTT
CDR3aa: CASSPARAADSNQPQHF
d_gene: .
j_gene: TRBJ1-5
abundance: few
v_gene: TRBV12-3/TRBV12-4

CDR3nt: TGTGCCAGCAGCTTACCTCGGGAAGCTTTCTTT
CDR3aa: CASSLPREAFF
d_gene: .
j_gene: TRBJ1-1
abundance: .
v_gene: TRBV7-9

CDR3nt: TGCGCCAGCAGCCAAGAAGGGAGGAACACTGAAGCTTTCTTT
CDR3aa: CASSQEGRNTEAFF
d_gene: .
j_gene: TRBJ1-1
abundance: .
v_gene: TRBV4-1

CDR3nt: TGTGCCAGCTCACCAATAGTAGCGGCGAAAGACGAGCAGTACTTC
CDR3aa: CASSPIVAAKDEQYF
d_gene: .
j_gene: TRBJ2-7
abundance: .
v_gene: TRBV18

CDR3nt: TGTGCCAGCAGTAAACAACAGGGGGGAACTGAAGCTTTCTTT
CDR3aa: CASSKQQGGTEAFF
d_gene: TRBD1
j_gene: TRBJ1-1
abundance: .
v_gene: TRBV12-3/TRBV12-4

CDR3nt: TGTGCCAGCAGCGAGGGGGTGATAGCGGGAGCTAACAATGAGCAGTTCTTC
CDR3aa: CASSEGVIAGANNEQFF
d_gene: TRBD2
j_gene: TRBJ2-1
abundance: .
v_gene: TRBV9

CDR3nt: TGTGCCACCAGTGATTCGGAGGCGCAGGAGACCCAGTACTTC
CDR3aa: CATSDSEAQETQYF
d_gene: .
j_gene: TRBJ2-5
abundance: .
v_gene: TRBV24-1

CDR3nt: TGTGCCAGCAGCTCCTACACGAACACTGAAGCTTTCTTT
CDR3aa: CASSSYTNTEAFF
d_gene: .
j_gene: TRBJ1-1
abundance: few
v_gene: TRBV7-3

CDR3nt: TGCAGTGCTAGCGGGAGGAAAACGTCCACAGATACGCAGTATTTT
CDR3aa: CSASGRKTSTDTQYF
d_gene: TRBD2
j_gene: TRBJ2-3
abundance: .
v_gene: TRBV20-1

CDR3nt: TGTGCCAGCAGCGTTCCTCGGACAGGGTCTGGAGAGACCCAGTACTTC
CDR3aa: CASSVPRTGSGETQYF
d_gene: TRBD1
j_gene: TRBJ2-5
abundance: few
v_gene: TRBV9

CDR3nt: TGTGCCAGCAGCCATGTACAGGGTGCAACTAATGAAAAACTGTTTTTT
CDR3aa: CASSHVQGATNEKLFF
d_gene: .
j_gene: TRBJ1-4
abundance: .
v_gene: TRBV4-2

CDR3nt: TGTGCCAGCAGCTTACGGCTAGTCGATACGCAGTATTTT
CDR3aa: CASSLRLVDTQYF
d_gene: .
j_gene: TRBJ2-3
abundance: .
v_gene: TRBV7-2

CDR3nt: TGCGCCAGCAGCCAAGATGTGAGGGCGTTCTCATACCAAGAGACCCAGTACTTC
CDR3aa: CASSQDVRAFSYQETQYF
d_gene: .
j_gene: TRBJ2-5
abundance: .
v_gene: TRBV4-3

CDR3nt: TGTGCCAGCAGCCAAGGCAGCGGGGTTGGGTACTTC
CDR3aa: CASSQGSGVGYF
d_gene: TRBD2
j_gene: TRBJ2-5
abundance: .
v_gene: TRBV3-1

CDR3nt: TGTGCCAGCACCTCAGGGACCGGGAGCACAGATACGCAGTATTTT
CDR3aa: CASTSGTGSTDTQYF
d_gene: .
j_gene: TRBJ2-3
abundance: .
v_gene: TRBV6-5

CDR3nt: TGCAGCGTTAACGAGGGGCTTGGGGGCATTCAGTACTTC
CDR3aa: CSVNEGLGGIQYF
d_gene: .
j_gene: TRBJ2-4
abundance: few
v_gene: TRBV29-1

CDR3nt: TGTGCCAGCAGACACGGACAGGGGTCGAACACTGAAGCTTTCTTT
CDR3aa: CASRHGQGSNTEAFF
d_gene: TRBD1
j_gene: TRBJ1-1
abundance: .
v_gene: TRBV6-6

CDR3nt: TGTGCCATCAGTACACTAGCAAGAGAGACCCAGTACTTC
CDR3aa: CAISTLARETQYF
d_gene: .
j_gene: TRBJ2-5
abundance: few
v_gene: TRBV10-3

CDR3nt: TGCAGTGCTACGAGATCCGGGACAAGGGAGACCCAGTACTTC
CDR3aa: CSATRSGTRETQYF
d_gene: .
j_gene: TRBJ2-5
abundance: .
v_gene: TRBV20-1

CDR3nt: TGTGCCAGCAGTTTTAGGACAGTTCCCTCCTACGAGCAGTACTTC
CDR3aa: CASSFRTVPSYEQYF
d_gene: .
j_gene: TRBJ2-7
abundance: .
v_gene: TRBV27

CDR3nt: TGTGCCAGCAGCTTAGGAGCGGGAGGAGGTAATGAGCAGTTCTTC
CDR3aa: CASSLGAGGGNEQFF
d_gene: TRBD2
j_gene: TRBJ2-1
abundance: .
v_gene: TRBV7-3

CDR3nt: TGCAGTGCTAGCGTTTCGAACACTGAAGCTTTCTTT
CDR3aa: CSASVSNTEAFF
d_gene: .
j_gene: TRBJ1-1
abundance: .
v_gene: TRBV20-1

CDR3nt: TGTGCCGGCAGGAGCGGGGGGGCACGTAATGAGCAGTTCTTC
CDR3aa: CAGRSGGARNEQFF
d_gene: TRBD2
j_gene: TRBJ2-1
abundance: .
v_gene: TRBV12-3/TRBV12-4

CDR3nt: TGTGCCAGCAGCTTCGGGACTAGCGATAGTGAGCAGTTCTTC
CDR3aa: CASSFGTSDSEQFF
d_gene: TRBD2
j_gene: TRBJ2-1
abundance: few
v_gene: TRBV9

CDR3nt: TGCGCCAGCAGTGAAGCCAGCGGGGGGAGCACAGATACGCAGTATTTT
CDR3aa: CASSEASGGSTDTQYF
d_gene: TRBD2
j_gene: TRBJ2-3
abundance: .
v_gene: TRBV10-1

CDR3nt: TGTGCCAGCAGTTGGGCGTCCAATTCACCCCTCCACTTT
CDR3aa: CASSWASNSPLHF
d_gene: .
j_gene: TRBJ1-6
abundance: few
v_gene: TRBV28

CDR3nt: TGCGCCAGCAGCCCCCATCAGGACAGGGACGAAGCTTTCTTT
CDR3aa: CASSPHQDRDEAFF
d_gene: TRBD1
j_gene: TRBJ1-1
abundance: .
v_gene: TRBV4-1

CDR3nt: TGTGCCAGCAGCTTTCAGTTGCGAGAGACCCAGTACTTC
CDR3aa: CASSFQLRETQYF
d_gene: .
j_gene: TRBJ2-5
abundance: few
v_gene: TRBV7-2

CDR3nt: TGCAGCGCCCGGGTCCCCAGGGAGAACACCGGGGAGCTGTTTTTT
CDR3aa: CSARVPRENTGELFF
d_gene: .
j_gene: TRBJ2-2
abundance: many
v_gene: TRBV29-1

CDR3nt: TGTGCCAGCAGTCCCCTCCACGGACAGGGGTTCGACGAGCAGTACTTC
CDR3aa: CASSPLHGQGFDEQYF
d_gene: TRBD1
j_gene: TRBJ2-7
abundance: .
v_gene: TRBV27

CDR3nt: TGTGCCTGGAGAGATACAGGGGGAACAGATACGCAGTATTTT
CDR3aa: CAWRDTGGTDTQYF
d_gene: TRBD1
j_gene: TRBJ2-3
abundance: .
v_gene: TRBV30

CDR3nt: TGTGCCAGCAGTTTATTGGCCAAGGGGAACACTGAAGCTTTCTTT
CDR3aa: CASSLLAKGNTEAFF
d_gene: .
j_gene: TRBJ1-1
abundance: .
v_gene: TRBV27

CDR3nt: TGTGCCAGCTCAGCTGACAGGGGGGCCTACGAGCAGTACTTC
CDR3aa: CASSADRGAYEQYF
d_gene: TRBD1
j_gene: TRBJ2-7
abundance: few
v_gene: TRBV18